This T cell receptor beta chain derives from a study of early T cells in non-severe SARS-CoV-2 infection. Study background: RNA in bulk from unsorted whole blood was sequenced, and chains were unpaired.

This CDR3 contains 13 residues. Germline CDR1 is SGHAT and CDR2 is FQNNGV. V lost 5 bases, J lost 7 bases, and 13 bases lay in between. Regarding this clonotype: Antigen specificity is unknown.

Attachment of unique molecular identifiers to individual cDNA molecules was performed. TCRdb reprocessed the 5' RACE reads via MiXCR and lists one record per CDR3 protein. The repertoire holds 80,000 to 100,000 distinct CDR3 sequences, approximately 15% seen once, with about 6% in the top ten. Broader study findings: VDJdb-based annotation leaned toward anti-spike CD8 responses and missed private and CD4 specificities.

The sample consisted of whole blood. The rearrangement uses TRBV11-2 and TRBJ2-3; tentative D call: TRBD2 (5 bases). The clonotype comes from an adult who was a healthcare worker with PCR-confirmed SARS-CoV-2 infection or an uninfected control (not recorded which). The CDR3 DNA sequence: TGTGCCAGCAGCCCACCCTGGGAGAATACGCAGTATTTT. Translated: CASSPPWENTQYF.